The subject of this entry is one TCR beta chain. No antigen is known for it. The sample comes from a study of shared clonotypes between healthy human individuals. General study findings and limits: With several donors compared, about 5.2% of naive CD4 clonotypes were shared. Naive subsets, compared against memory subsets, generally had larger estimated richness values. Unshared clonotypes carried lower generation probabilities than those common to all four donors.

Profiled with immunoSEQ multiplex PCR; TCRdb holds only in-frame clones, not every one. Counted here are around 2.5 million clones, more than 85% occurring once; the ten biggest clones make up 0.35% to 0.45%. Partitioning of CD4+ cells yielded a CD45RA+ naive subset and a CD45RA-negative memory subset. This CDR3 comprises 16 residues. Trimming left V 3 bases short and J 3 bases short, with 16 bases between. Germline values: CDR1 MDHEN, CDR2 SYDVKM. The sample consisted of naive CD4+ T cells from PBMCs. Subset defined: CD45RA+ positively selected. The TCR was taken from a young man in good health. Some clones in this sample may be carry-over from other donors' samples. The chain combines TRBV28 with TRBJ2-3; D is possibly TRBD1 (6 bases). In DNA, the CDR3 is TGTGCCAGCAGTTTGGTCCGTGGGGGCGTTACAGATACGCAGTATTTT. Translation gives CASSLVRGGVTDTQYF. Variable domain in full (rest from reference TRBV28 and TRBJ2-3): DVKVTQSSRYLVKRTGEKVFLECVQDMDHENMFWYRQDPGLGLRLIYFSYDVKMKEKGDIPEGYSVSREKKERFSLILESASTNQTSMYLCASSLVRGGVTDTQYFGPGTRLTVL.